This T cell receptor (beta chain) was obtained from a study of cytomegalovirus exposure and HLA in healthy donors. This CDR3 is built from 13 residues. CDR1 is KGHSH and CDR2 is LQKENI in the germline V gene. The ends were cut back, 6 bases at V and 5 bases at J, with 13 bases in the middle. Primers: 60 Vbeta forward and 13 Jbeta reverse. TCRdb keeps only in-frame clones here, not all; method: immunoSEQ multiplex PCR. The sample contains around 180,000 clones, around 80% of which appear only once. Study-wide results and caveats: Later examination showed HLA-associated TCR beta chains had greater clonal expansion than equally common others.

Notes on this clone: No antigen is known for it. This same CDR3 is encoded by further DNA sequences in the sample.

The sequence was collected from a woman under 30 in good health and CMV-seropositive. Sample: PBMCs. This chain joins TRBV18 and TRBJ2-5; the D gene is possibly TRBD1 (7 bases). As DNA, the CDR3 is TGTGCCAGCTCGCCCGGGGGACAGGAGACCCAGTACTTC. Protein: CASSPGGQETQYF.